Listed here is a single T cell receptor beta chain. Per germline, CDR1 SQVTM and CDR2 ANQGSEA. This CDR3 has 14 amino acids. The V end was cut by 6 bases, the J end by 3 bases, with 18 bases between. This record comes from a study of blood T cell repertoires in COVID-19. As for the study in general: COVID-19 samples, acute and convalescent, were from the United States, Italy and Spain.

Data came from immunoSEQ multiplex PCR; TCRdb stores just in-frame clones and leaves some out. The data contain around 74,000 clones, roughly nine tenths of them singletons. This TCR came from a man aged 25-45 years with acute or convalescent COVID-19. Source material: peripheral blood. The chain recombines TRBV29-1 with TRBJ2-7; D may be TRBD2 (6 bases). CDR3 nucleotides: TGCAGCGTCGACGTGACTAGGGGTGGCTACGAGCAGTACTTC. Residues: CSVDVTRGGYEQYF.